Listed below are T cell receptor beta chains from one sample, sequenced in a study of T cell repertoires in cytomegalovirus infection. TCRdb processed the reads anew with MiXCR; each CDR3 protein has one entry. The table has tens of thousands of distinct CDR3 sequences, roughly 20% seen once; the top ten hold roughly two thirds. These TCRs are of unknown antigen specificity. The material sequenced was CD8+ T cells from cultured PBMCs, taken from culture after CMV antigen stimulation. The receptors stem from a human donor in good health (CMV status not recorded). Some clones in this sample may be carry-over from other donors' samples. Both conserved end residues are part of each CDR3. A D gene is named only where the DNA matches it firmly. The listing skips clone size in some rows; elsewhere it reads once, few, many or a size class.

CDR3	DNA	V	J	size	D
CASGLSGELFF	TGTGCTAGTGGTTTGTCCGGGGAGCTGTTTTTT	TRBV12-5	TRBJ2-2	-	-
CASSRPGANQPQHF	TGTGCCAGCAGCAGGCCGGGCGCTAATCAGCCCCAGCATTTT	TRBV7-2	TRBJ1-5	few	-
CSAKAQTKQGEKETQYF	TGCAGTGCTAAGGCCCAGACTAAACAGGGGGAGAAAGAGACCCAGTACTTC	TRBV20-1	TRBJ2-5	few	TRBD1
CASTSAANTEAFF	TGTGCCAGCACCTCAGCCGCGAACACTGAAGCTTTCTTT	TRBV5-6	TRBJ1-1	-	-
CASSYWGQGAGNTEAFF	TGTGCCAGCAGTTACTGGGGACAGGGGGCAGGGAACACTGAAGCTTTCTTT	TRBV6-5	TRBJ1-1	few	TRBD1
CASSWLRGGNQPQHF	TGTGCCAGCAGTTGGCTGCGGGGCGGAAATCAGCCCCAGCATTTT	TRBV6-2/TRBV6-3	TRBJ1-5	-	-
CASSQDRIGYYGYTF	TGTGCCAGCAGCCAGGACCGCATTGGTTACTATGGCTACACCTTC	TRBV27	TRBJ1-2	-	-
CASSQVGATDTQYF	TGCGCCAGCAGCCAAGTTGGGGCCACAGATACGCAGTATTTT	TRBV4-3	TRBJ2-3	-	-
CATSGGQETQYF	TGTGCCACCAGTGGCGGACAAGAGACCCAGTACTTC	TRBV24-1	TRBJ2-5	few	-
CASSEGQGEPTDTQYF	TGTGCCAGCAGTGAAGGACAGGGGGAACCCACAGATACGCAGTATTTT	TRBV6-1	TRBJ2-3	few	TRBD1
CASSWQGMGEQYF	TGTGCCAGCAGCTGGCAGGGGATGGGCGAGCAGTACTTC	TRBV7-3	TRBJ2-7	many	-
CASSFGTSGISYEQYF	TGTGCCAGCAGCTTCGGAACTAGCGGGATCTCCTACGAGCAGTACTTC	TRBV7-8	TRBJ2-7	few	TRBD2
CASSTGFGYTF	TGTGCCAGTAGTACAGGGTTTGGCTACACCTTC	TRBV19	TRBJ1-2	-	-
CASRPRGTGNTEAFF	TGTGCCAGCAGACCCAGGGGGACAGGGAACACTGAAGCTTTCTTT	TRBV7-9	TRBJ1-1	few	TRBD1
CASSYPDLPHF	TGTGCCAGCAGCTATCCGGATCTTCCCCATTTT	TRBV7-2	TRBJ1-3	many	-
CASSLGSGDNTEAFF	TGTGCCAGCAGCTTAGGATCAGGGGATAACACTGAAGCTTTCTTT	TRBV7-9	TRBJ1-1	few	-
CAGSQEAGATEAFF	TGTGCCGGCAGCCAAGAAGCAGGGGCCACTGAAGCTTTCTTT	TRBV4-2	TRBJ1-1	-	-
CASSSGVAEAFF	TGTGCCAGCAGCTCCGGAGTTGCTGAAGCTTTCTTT	TRBV11-2	TRBJ1-1	-	-
CASSYGSGTGDSPLHF	TGTGCCAGCAGCTATGGATCCGGGACAGGGGATTCACCCCTCCACTTT	TRBV5-6	TRBJ1-6	-	TRBD1
CASSSTGIPETQYF	TGTGCCAGCAGCTCCACCGGGATCCCGGAGACCCAGTACTTC	TRBV7-9	TRBJ2-5	-	-
CASSSDSSSGNTIYF	TGTGCCAGCAGTTCCGACTCGAGCTCTGGAAACACCATATATTTT	TRBV28	TRBJ1-3	few	-
CASSLDGEDLYSPLHF	TGCGCCAGCAGCTTGGACGGGGAGGATTTATATTCACCCCTCCACTTT	TRBV5-1	TRBJ1-6	few	-
CASSLGGGAPFF	TGTGCCAGCAGCTTAGGCGGGGGGGCTCCGTTCTTC	TRBV7-2	TRBJ2-1	-	TRBD2
CASSVDPSGAGEETQYF	TGTGCCAGCAGCGTAGACCCGAGTGGGGCGGGGGAAGAGACCCAGTACTTC	TRBV9	TRBJ2-5	-	TRBD2
CASSITARGVYNEQFF	TGTGCCAGCAGTATTACCGCCAGGGGAGTGTACAATGAGCAGTTCTTC	TRBV6-1	TRBJ2-1	-	-
CASSLRGVGYGYTF	TGTGCCAGCAGCTTAAGGGGGGTCGGCTATGGCTACACCTTC	TRBV7-8	TRBJ1-2	few	-
CASSQAGQTGGIRPLHF	TGCGCCAGCAGCCAAGCCGGACAGACAGGGGGGATCAGGCCCCTCCACTTT	TRBV4-1	TRBJ1-6	-	TRBD1
CASSFDRDGMDTQYF	TGTGCCAGCAGCTTCGACAGGGACGGGATGGATACGCAGTATTTT	TRBV3-1	TRBJ2-3	many	TRBD1
CATEKAFF	TGTGCCACCGAAAAGGCTTTCTTT	TRBV7-9	TRBJ1-1	few	-
CASSLAGTGSGQPQHF	TGCGCCAGCAGCTTGGCCGGGACAGGGTCCGGTCAGCCCCAGCATTTT	TRBV5-1	TRBJ1-5	-	TRBD1
CASSIGTGVERYF	TGTGCCAGCAGCATCGGGACAGGGGTCGAAAGATATTTT	TRBV7-2	TRBJ1-3	few	TRBD1
CASSQEGTGDSPLHF	TGCGCCAGCAGCCAAGAGGGGACAGGGGATTCACCCCTCCACTTT	TRBV4-1	TRBJ1-6	-	TRBD1
CASSLLSQTGETQYF	TGTGCCAGCAGCTTACTCTCTCAGACGGGGGAGACCCAGTACTTC	TRBV7-9	TRBJ2-5	few	-
CSAPVGRGYEQYF	TGCAGTGCCCCAGTTGGTAGGGGCTACGAGCAGTACTTC	TRBV20-1	TRBJ2-7	-	-
CASSRQGGGGKLFF	TGTGCCAGCAGTCGACAGGGAGGAGGAGGAAAACTGTTTTTT	TRBV6-5	TRBJ1-4	-	TRBD1
CASSLTHTQGLANGYTF	TGTGCCAGCAGCCTTACTCACACTCAGGGTCTCGCGAACGGCTACACCTTC	TRBV7-2	TRBJ1-2	few	-
CASSLASGGDYEQYF	TGTGCCAGCAGCCTGGCTAGCGGGGGTGACTACGAGCAGTACTTC	TRBV6-5	TRBJ2-7	few	TRBD2
CASSYSTGGQPQHF	TGTGCCAGCAGTTACTCGACAGGGGGACAGCCCCAGCATTTT	TRBV6-2/TRBV6-3	TRBJ1-5	-	TRBD1
CASSRDRVNEQFF	TGTGCCAGCAGCCGGGACAGGGTCAATGAGCAGTTCTTC	TRBV7-6	TRBJ2-1	few	TRBD1
CAGGTGEAETQYF	TGTGCCGGAGGGACGGGGGAGGCAGAGACCCAGTACTTC	TRBV6-1	TRBJ2-5	-	-
CASSLGQISYEQYF	TGTGCCAGCAGTTTGGGACAGATTTCCTACGAGCAGTACTTC	TRBV27	TRBJ2-7	few	TRBD1
CASNPGSGNTIYF	TGTGCCAGCAACCCGGGATCTGGAAACACCATATATTTT	TRBV12-3/TRBV12-4	TRBJ1-3	-	-
CASSIGQNNEQFF	TGTGCCAGCAGTATAGGACAGAACAATGAGCAGTTCTTC	TRBV27	TRBJ2-1	few	-
CASSLRWGGGAGDQPQHF	TGTGCCAGCAGCTTACGTTGGGGAGGGGGCGCCGGGGATCAGCCCCAGCATTTT	TRBV7-2	TRBJ1-5	few	TRBD1
CASSQDRQQNQPQHF	TGCGCCAGCAGCCAAGATCGCCAGCAAAATCAGCCCCAGCATTTT	TRBV4-1	TRBJ1-5	-	-
CASSLGGAEQYF	TGTGCCAGCAGCTTAGGAGGGGCCGAGCAGTACTTC	TRBV7-6	TRBJ2-7	-	-
CASSPYASNQPQHF	TGTGCCAGCAGCCCCTACGCTAGCAATCAGCCCCAGCATTTT	TRBV27	TRBJ1-5	-	-
CASSTGQGWYEQYF	TGTGCCAGCAGTACCGGACAGGGGTGGTACGAGCAGTACTTC	TRBV28	TRBJ2-7	few	TRBD1
CASSLELGQDQPQHF	TGTGCCAGCAGCTTGGAGCTAGGACAGGATCAGCCCCAGCATTTT	TRBV5-4	TRBJ1-5	-	TRBD1
CASSISSGGYNEQFF	TGTGCCAGTAGTATCTCTAGCGGGGGGTACAATGAGCAGTTCTTC	TRBV19	TRBJ2-1	-	TRBD2
CASSSLNRDRVYGYTF	TGTGCCAGCAGCTCTTTAAACCGGGACAGGGTCTATGGCTACACCTTC	TRBV7-2	TRBJ1-2	few	TRBD1
CASSREGDLSPLHF	TGTGCCAGCAGCCGTGAAGGGGATCTTTCACCCCTCCACTTT	TRBV11-1	TRBJ1-6	-	-
CASSSDLSSNTQYF	TGTGCCAGCAGTTCGGACCTTTCGTCTAATACGCAGTATTTT	TRBV12-3/TRBV12-4	TRBJ2-3	few	-
CASSPGTSGATEQFF	TGTGCCAGCAGCCCTGGGACTAGCGGGGCTACTGAGCAGTTCTTC	TRBV7-2	TRBJ2-1	many	TRBD2
CASGLTEAYEQYF	TGTGCTAGTGGTTTGACTGAAGCCTACGAGCAGTACTTC	TRBV12-5	TRBJ2-7	few	-